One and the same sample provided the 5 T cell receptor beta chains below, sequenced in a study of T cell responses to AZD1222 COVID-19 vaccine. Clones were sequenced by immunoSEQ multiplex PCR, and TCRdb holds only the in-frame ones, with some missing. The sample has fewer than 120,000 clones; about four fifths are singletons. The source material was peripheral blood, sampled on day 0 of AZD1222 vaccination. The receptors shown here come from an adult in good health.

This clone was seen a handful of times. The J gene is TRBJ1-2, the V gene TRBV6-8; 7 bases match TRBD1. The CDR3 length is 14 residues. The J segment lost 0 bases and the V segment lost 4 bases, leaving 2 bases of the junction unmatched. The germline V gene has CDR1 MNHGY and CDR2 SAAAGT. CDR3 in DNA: TGTGCCAGCAGTTTCGACAGGGCTAACTATGGCTACACCTTC. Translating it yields CASSFDRANYGYTF.

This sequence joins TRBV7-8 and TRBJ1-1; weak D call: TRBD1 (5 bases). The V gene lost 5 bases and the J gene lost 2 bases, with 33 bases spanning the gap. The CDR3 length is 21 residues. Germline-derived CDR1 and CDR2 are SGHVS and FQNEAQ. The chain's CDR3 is CASSLGTFFQGRPSHNTEAFF. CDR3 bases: TGTGCCAGCAGCCTAGGTACTTTCTTTCAGGGCAGGCCTTCACACAACACTGAAGCTTTCTTT.

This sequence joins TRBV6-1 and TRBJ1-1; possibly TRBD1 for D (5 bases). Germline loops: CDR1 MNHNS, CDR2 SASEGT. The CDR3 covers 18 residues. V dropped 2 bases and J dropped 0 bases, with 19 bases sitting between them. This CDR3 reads CASSEFPGTTSMNTEAFF. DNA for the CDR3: TGTGCCAGCAGTGAATTTCCAGGGACCACGAGCATGAACACTGAAGCTTTCTTT.

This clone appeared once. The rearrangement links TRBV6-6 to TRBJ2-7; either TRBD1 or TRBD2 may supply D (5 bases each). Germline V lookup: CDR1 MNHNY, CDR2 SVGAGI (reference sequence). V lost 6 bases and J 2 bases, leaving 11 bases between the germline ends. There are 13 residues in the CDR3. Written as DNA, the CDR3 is TGTGCCAGCAGCCCCTCGGGACCCTACGAGCAGTACTTC. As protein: CASSPSGPYEQYF.

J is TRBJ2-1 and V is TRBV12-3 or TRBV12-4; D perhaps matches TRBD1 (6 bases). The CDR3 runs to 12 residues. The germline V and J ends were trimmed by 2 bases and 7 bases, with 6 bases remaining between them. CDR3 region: CASSLQGNEQFF. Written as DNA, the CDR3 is TGTGCCAGCAGTTTACAGGGGAATGAGCAGTTCTTC.